This T cell receptor beta chain emerged from a study of CD8+ T cells in alopecia areata. CDR1 and CDR2 (germline): SGHKS, YYEKEE (reference sequence). V lost 2 bases to trimming and J lost 3 bases, with 11 bases between them. The CDR3 has 14 amino acids. Indicated treatment: oral pan-JAK inhibitor, 5-10 mg twice daily. Following extraction, RNA underwent reverse transcription to cDNA, which served as the sequencing template. Produced via immunoSEQ multiplex PCR; TCRdb's table is partial and in-frame only. The sample holds roughly 92,000 clones, approximately 70% seen once. The TCR was taken from a human donor with alopecia areata. V gene TRBV5-5 combines with J gene TRBJ1-1; D is ambiguous. The sample in question was CD8+ T cells sorted from blood, obtained between weeks 44 and 45, from a patient treated with tofacitinib. The CDR3: CASSLSTFDTEAFF. CDR3 DNA: TGTGCCAGCAGCTTAAGTACATTCGACACTGAAGCTTTCTTT. Together with reference TRBV5-5 and TRBJ1-1, the CDR3 gives the full variable domain: DAGVTQSPTHLIKTRGQQVTLRCSPISGHKSVSWYQQVLGQGPQFIFQYYEKEERGRGNFPDRFSARQFPNYSSELNVNALLLGDSALYLCASSLSTFDTEAFFGQGTRLTVV.